This T cell receptor (beta chain) was sequenced for a study of T cell repertoires in cytomegalovirus infection. Whole-study results and caveats: Clonotypes of TCR beta that were HLA-C-restricted and CMV-specific dominated the ex vivo response.

Germline V gene lookup returns CDR1 SEHNR and CDR2 FQNEAQ (reference sequence). V was trimmed by 1 base and J by 1 base, leaving 10 bases between them. The CDR3 totals 15 residues. Comment on this clonotype: Its target is unknown.

A single record per CDR3 protein comes from TCRdb applying MiXCR to the reads. Of over 50,000 distinct CDR3 sequences listed, 20% to 25% were seen once; the top ten hold 65% to 75%. This chain uses TRBV7-9 with TRBJ1-1; possible D gene TRBD1, 5 bases. Sequences were derived from CD8+ T cells from cultured PBMCs, sampled from culture after CMV antigen stimulation. The TCR was taken from a human donor in good health (CMV status not recorded). Some clones in this sample may be carry-over from other donors' samples. CDR3 sequence reads: CASSLVAGWNTEAFF. The CDR3 DNA reads as TGTGCCAGCAGCTTAGTGGCAGGGTGGAACACTGAAGCTTTCTTT.